This passage covers 8 T cell receptor beta chains from one sample sequenced in a study of blood T cell repertoires in COVID-19. Method: immunoSEQ multiplex PCR; TCRdb's copy keeps in-frame clones and lacks some. The table has about 230,000 clones, more than 70% seen once; the top ten hold around 5.4%. The sequenced material came from peripheral blood. These receptors came from a man older than 75 with acute or convalescent COVID-19.

This chain links TRBV18 with TRBJ1-4; TRBD1 matches at 8 bases. The germline CDR1 and CDR2 sequences are KGHSH and LQKENI. Unmatched junction bases numbered 8, after V lost 4 bases and J lost 7 bases. The CDR3 contains 15 residues. For the CDR3, the DNA is TGTGCCAGCTCACAAAACCAGGGGGCGAGTGAAAAACTGTTTTTT. Encoded protein: CASSQNQGASEKLFF.

The chain links TRBV5-1 to TRBJ2-1; 9 bases match TRBD2. Trimming removed 0 bases from V and 7 bases from J; junction bases left unmatched: 5. Germline CDR1 is SGHRS and CDR2 is YFSETQ. The CDR3 contains 15 residues. The CDR3 region has the DNA TGCGCCAGCAGCTTGGCTGCGGGGGGGGCTAATGAGCAGTTCTTC. As protein: CASSLAAGGANEQFF.

The chain joins TRBV5-1 to TRBJ1-2, with 10 positions matching TRBD1. Per the germline V gene, CDR1 is SGHRS and CDR2 is YFSETQ. The CDR3 has 14 residues. The V gene end was trimmed by 3 bases and the J gene end by 8 bases; junction bases not matched to a gene: 7. In DNA form, the CDR3 reads TGCGCCAGCAGCTATTCCGGGACAGGGGAAGGCTACACCTTC. This translates into CASSYSGTGEGYTF.

The chain carries TRBV6-5 and TRBJ2-5, with 7 bases lining up with TRBD2. There are 14 residues in the CDR3. Germline V lookup: CDR1 MNHEY, CDR2 SVGAGI. With 6 bases clipped from V and 0 bases from J, the junction kept 4 bases outside the gene matches. The CDR3, as DNA: TGTGCCAGCAGCTCGGGGGGTTACCAAGAGACCCAGTACTTC. It translates to CASSSGGYQETQYF.

The rearrangement uses TRBV2 and TRBJ2-1, with 8 bases lining up with TRBD1. The ends lost 5 bases at V and 9 bases at J; junction bases unmatched: 12. Germline V gene lookup returns CDR1 SNHLY and CDR2 FYNNEI. CDR3 size: 15 residues. This CDR3 reads CASSSGTGGFGEQFF. The CDR3 DNA is TGTGCCAGCAGTTCCGGGACAGGCGGTTTTGGTGAGCAGTTCTTC.

J is TRBJ2-3 and V is TRBV25-1; 7 bases are a match to TRBD2. J lost 4 bases, V lost 2 bases, and 3 bases had no gene match. Germline V CDR1 and CDR2: MGHDK, SYGVNS. The CDR3 sequence is 14 residues long. CDR3 sequence reads: CASSERLASDTQYF. CDR3 DNA sequence: TGTGCCAGCAGTGAACGACTAGCATCAGATACGCAGTATTTT.

The rearrangement uses TRBV2 and TRBJ2-1; the match to TRBD2 covers 8 bases. With 3 bases clipped from V and 7 bases from J, the junction kept 14 bases outside the gene matches. This CDR3 comprises 17 residues. CDR1 and CDR2 from the germline V gene are SNHLY and FYNNEI. In nucleotides, the CDR3 is TGTGCCAGCAGTGACGTCCCCCACGGGTTAGCGGGGAATGAGCAGTTCTTC. Its translation: CASSDVPHGLAGNEQFF.

The J gene is TRBJ2-2, the V gene TRBV5-1, with D maybe TRBD1 (6 bases). The CDR3 covers 19 residues. The V gene's germline CDR1 is SGHRS and CDR2 YFSETQ. Between the trimmed V and J ends, which lost 0 bases and 1 base, there was a span of 19 bases. Here the CDR3 DNA reads TGCGCCAGCAGCTTGGAATACAGGGTGCCGCTTCTGAACACCGGGGAGCTGTTTTTT. Protein product: CASSLEYRVPLLNTGELFF.